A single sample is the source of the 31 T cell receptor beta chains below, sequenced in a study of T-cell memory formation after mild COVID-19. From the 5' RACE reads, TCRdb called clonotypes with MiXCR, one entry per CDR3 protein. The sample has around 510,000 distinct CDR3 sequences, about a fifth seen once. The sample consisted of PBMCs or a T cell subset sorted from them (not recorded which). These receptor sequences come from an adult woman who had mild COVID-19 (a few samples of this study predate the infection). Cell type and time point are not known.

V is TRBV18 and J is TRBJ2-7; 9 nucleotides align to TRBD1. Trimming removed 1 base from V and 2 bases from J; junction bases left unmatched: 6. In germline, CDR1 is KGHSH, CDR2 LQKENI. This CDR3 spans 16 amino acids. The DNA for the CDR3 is TGTGCCAGCTCACCACTAGAGGACAGGGGAACCTACGAGCAGTACTTC. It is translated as CASSPLEDRGTYEQYF.

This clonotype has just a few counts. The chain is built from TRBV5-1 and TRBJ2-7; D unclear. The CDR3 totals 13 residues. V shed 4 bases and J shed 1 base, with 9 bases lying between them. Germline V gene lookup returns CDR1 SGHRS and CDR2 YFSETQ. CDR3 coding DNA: TGCGCCAGCAGCCAAAGGGTTTCCTACGAGCAGTACTTC. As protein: CASSQRVSYEQYF.

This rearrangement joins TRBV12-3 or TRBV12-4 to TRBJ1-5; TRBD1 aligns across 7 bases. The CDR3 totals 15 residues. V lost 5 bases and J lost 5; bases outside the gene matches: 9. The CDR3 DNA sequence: TGTGCCAGCAGTATCAAACAGGGGACGGATCAGCCCCAGCATTTT. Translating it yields CASSIKQGTDQPQHF.

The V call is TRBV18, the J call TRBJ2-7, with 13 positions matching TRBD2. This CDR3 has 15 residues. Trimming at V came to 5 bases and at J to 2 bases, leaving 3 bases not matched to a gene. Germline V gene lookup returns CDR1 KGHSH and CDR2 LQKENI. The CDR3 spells CASSTLAGGPYEQYF. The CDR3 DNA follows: TGTGCCAGCTCAACACTAGCGGGAGGGCCCTACGAGCAGTACTTC.

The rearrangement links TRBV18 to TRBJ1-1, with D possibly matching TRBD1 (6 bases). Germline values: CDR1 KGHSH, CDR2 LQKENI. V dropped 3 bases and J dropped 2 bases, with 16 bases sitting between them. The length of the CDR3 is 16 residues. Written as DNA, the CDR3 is TGTGCCAGCTCACCTCGGGGGCCCCTAGGAAACACTGAAGCTTTCTTT. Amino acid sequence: CASSPRGPLGNTEAFF.

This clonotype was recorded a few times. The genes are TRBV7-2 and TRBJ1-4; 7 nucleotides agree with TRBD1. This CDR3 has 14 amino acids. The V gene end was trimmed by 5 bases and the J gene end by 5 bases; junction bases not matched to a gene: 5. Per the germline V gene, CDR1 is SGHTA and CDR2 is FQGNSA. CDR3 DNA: TGTGCCAGCAGCCCGCAGACAGGGAATGAAAAACTGTTTTTT. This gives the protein CASSPQTGNEKLFF.

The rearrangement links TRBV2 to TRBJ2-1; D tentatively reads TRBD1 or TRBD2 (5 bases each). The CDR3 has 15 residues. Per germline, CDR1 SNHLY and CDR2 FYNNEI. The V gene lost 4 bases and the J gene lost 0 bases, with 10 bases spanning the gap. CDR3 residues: CASSGGTSSYNEQFF. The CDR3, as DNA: TGTGCCAGCAGTGGTGGGACGAGCTCCTACAATGAGCAGTTCTTC.

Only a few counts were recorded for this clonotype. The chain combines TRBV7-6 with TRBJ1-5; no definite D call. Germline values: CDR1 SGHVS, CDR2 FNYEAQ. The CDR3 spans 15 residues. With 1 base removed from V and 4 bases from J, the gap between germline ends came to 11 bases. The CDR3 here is CASSLDWLGNQPQHF. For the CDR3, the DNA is TGTGCCAGCAGCTTAGATTGGCTGGGAAATCAGCCCCAGCATTTT.

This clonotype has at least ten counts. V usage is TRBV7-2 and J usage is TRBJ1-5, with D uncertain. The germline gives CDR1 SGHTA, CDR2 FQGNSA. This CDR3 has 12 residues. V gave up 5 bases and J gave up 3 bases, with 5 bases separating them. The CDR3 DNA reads TGTGCCAGCAGCCCCTACAATCAGCCCCAGCATTTT. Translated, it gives CASSPYNQPQHF. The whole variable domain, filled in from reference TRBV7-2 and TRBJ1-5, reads GAGVSQSPSNKVTEKGKDVELRCDPISGHTALYWYRQSLGQGLEFLIYFQGNSAPDKSGLPSDRFSAERTGGSVSTLTIQRTQQEDSAVYLCASSPYNQPQHFGDGTRLSIL.

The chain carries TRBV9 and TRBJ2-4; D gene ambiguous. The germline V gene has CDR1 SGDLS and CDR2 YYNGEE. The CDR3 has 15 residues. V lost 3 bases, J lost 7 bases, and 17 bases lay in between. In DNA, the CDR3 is TGTGCCAGCAGCGATGGGGTTTCTGATGTCAACATTCAGTACTTC. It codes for CASSDGVSDVNIQYF.

CDR3 loop: CASSQGAGTDTQYF. Here the CDR3 DNA reads TGTGCCAGCTCACAGGGGGCCGGCACAGATACGCAGTATTTT. The V call is TRBV18, the J call TRBJ2-3; 7 positions agree with TRBD1. Germline CDR1 and CDR2: KGHSH and LQKENI. This CDR3 is built from 14 residues. The V and J ends lost 4 bases and 1 base, in that order; junction bases with no gene match: 2. Using reference TRBV18 and TRBJ2-3 for the parts outside the CDR3, the full variable domain is NAGVMQNPRHLVRRRGQEARLRCSPMKGHSHVYWYRQLPEEGLKFMVYLQKENIIDESGMPKERFSAEFPKEGPSILRIQQVVRGDSAAYFCASSQGAGTDTQYFGPGTRLTVL.

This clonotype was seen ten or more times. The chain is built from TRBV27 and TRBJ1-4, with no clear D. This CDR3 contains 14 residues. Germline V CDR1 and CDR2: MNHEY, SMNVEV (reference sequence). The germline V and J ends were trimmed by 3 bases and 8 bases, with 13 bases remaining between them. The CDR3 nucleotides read TGTGCCAGCAGTTTCGCGGGGAACTACGAAAAACTGTTTTTT. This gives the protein CASSFAGNYEKLFF.

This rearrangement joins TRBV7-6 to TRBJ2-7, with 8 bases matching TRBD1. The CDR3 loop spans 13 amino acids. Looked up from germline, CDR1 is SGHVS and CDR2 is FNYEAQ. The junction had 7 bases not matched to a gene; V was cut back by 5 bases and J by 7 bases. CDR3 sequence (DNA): TGTGCCAGCAGCCCCAACAGGGGGTGGGAGCAGTACTTC. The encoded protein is CASSPNRGWEQYF.

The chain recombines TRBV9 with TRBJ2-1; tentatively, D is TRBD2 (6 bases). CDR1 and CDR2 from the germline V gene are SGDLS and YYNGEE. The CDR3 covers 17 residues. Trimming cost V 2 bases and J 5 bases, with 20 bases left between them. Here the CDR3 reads CASSVGGGLRRDNEQFF. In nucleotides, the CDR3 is TGTGCCAGCAGCGTGGGGGGAGGACTTAGAAGAGACAATGAGCAGTTCTTC.

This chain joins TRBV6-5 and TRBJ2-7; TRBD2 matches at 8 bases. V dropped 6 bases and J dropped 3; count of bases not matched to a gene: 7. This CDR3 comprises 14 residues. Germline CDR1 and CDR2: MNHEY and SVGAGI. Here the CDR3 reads CASREPGRGYEQYF. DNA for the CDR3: TGTGCCAGCAGGGAGCCCGGGAGGGGCTACGAGCAGTACTTC.

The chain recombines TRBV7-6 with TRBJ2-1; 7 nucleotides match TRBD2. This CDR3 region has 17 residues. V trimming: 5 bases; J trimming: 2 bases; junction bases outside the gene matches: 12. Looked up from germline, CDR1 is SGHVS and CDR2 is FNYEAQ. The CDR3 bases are TGTGCCAGCAGCATCCGCCAAGGGGAGGGCCCCTACAATGAGCAGTTCTTC. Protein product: CASSIRQGEGPYNEQFF.

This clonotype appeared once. CDR3 in amino acids: CASSISGRSSTDTQYF. The CDR3, as DNA: TGTGCCAGCAGCATTAGCGGGAGGTCAAGCACAGATACGCAGTATTTT. This chain links TRBV7-9 with TRBJ2-3; 10 nucleotides agree with TRBD2. V was pared by 5 bases and J by 0 bases, with 5 bases of the junction left unmatched. Germline V gene lookup returns CDR1 SEHNR and CDR2 FQNEAQ (reference sequence). This CDR3 spans 16 amino acids.

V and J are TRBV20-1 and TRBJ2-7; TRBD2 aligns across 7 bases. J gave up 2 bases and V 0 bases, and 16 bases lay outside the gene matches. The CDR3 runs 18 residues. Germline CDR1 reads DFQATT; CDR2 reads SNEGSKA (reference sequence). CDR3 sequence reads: CSARDPIRSREIPYEQYF. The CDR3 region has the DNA TGCAGTGCTAGAGATCCGATTCGTTCGCGGGAGATTCCCTACGAGCAGTACTTC.

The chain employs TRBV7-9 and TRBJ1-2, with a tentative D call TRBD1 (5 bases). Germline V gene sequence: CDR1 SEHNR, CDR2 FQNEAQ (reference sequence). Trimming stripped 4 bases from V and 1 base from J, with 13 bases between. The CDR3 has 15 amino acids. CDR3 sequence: CASSWGRAVNYGYTF. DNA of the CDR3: TGTGCCAGCAGCTGGGGCAGGGCGGTTAACTATGGCTACACCTTC.

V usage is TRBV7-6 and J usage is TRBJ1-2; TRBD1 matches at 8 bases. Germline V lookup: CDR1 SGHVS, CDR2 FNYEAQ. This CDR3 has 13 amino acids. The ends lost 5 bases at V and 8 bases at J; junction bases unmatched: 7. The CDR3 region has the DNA TGTGCCAGCAGCCCTACAGGGGGGAGCGGCTACACCTTC. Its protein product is CASSPTGGSGYTF.

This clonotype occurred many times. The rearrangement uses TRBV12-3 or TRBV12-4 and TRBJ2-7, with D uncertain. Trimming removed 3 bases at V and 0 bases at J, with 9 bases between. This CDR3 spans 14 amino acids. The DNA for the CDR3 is TGTGCCAGCAGTTTCCGGGCATTCTCCTACGAGCAGTACTTC. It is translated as CASSFRAFSYEQYF.

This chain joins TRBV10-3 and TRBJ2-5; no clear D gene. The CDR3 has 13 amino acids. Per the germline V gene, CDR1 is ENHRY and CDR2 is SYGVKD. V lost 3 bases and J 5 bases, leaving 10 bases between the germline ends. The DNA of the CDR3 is TGTGCCATCAGTGAAAGGCCTGGGGAGACCCAGTACTTC. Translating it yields CAISERPGETQYF.

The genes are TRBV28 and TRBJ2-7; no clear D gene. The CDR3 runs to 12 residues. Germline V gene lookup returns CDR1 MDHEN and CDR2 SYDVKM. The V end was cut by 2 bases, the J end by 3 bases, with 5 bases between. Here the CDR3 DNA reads TGTGCCAGCAGTTTACCTTTCTACGAGCAGTACTTC. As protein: CASSLPFYEQYF.

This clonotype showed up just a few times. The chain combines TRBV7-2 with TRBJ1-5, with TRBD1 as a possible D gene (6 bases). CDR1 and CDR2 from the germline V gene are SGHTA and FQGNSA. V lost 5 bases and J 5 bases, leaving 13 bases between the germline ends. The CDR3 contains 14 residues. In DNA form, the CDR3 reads TGTGCCAGCAGCCCGGGACACATTTATCAGCCCCAGCATTTT. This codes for CASSPGHIYQPQHF.

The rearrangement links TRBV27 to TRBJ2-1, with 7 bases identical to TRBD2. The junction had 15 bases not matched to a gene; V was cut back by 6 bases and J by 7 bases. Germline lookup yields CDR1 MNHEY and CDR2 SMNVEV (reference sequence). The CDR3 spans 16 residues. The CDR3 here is CASRPITGLSTNEQFF. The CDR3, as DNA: TGTGCCAGCAGACCGATTACGGGACTAAGCACAAATGAGCAGTTCTTC.

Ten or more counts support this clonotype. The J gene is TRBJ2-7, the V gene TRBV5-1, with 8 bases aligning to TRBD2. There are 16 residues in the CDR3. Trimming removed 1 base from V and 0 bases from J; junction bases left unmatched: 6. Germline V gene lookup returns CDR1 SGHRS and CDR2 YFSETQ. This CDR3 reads CASSLSAGENSYEQYF. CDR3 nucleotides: TGCGCCAGCAGCTTGTCAGCGGGGGAGAACTCCTACGAGCAGTACTTC.

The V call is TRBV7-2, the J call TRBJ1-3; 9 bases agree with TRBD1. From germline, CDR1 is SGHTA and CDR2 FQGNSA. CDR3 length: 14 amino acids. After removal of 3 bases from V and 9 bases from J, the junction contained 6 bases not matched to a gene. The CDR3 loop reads CASSFRQGGPTIYF. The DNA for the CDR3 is TGTGCCAGCAGCTTCCGACAGGGGGGTCCCACCATATATTTT.

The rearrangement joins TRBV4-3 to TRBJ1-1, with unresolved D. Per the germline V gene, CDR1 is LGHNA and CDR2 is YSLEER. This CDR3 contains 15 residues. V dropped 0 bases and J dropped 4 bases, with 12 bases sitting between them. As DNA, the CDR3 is TGCGCCAGCAGCCAAGATTACTCCGGGAGCACTGAAGCTTTCTTT. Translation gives CASSQDYSGSTEAFF.

The CDR3 protein is CASSSGQGNNYGYTF. CDR3 DNA: TGTGCCAGCAGCTCTGGACAGGGGAACAACTATGGCTACACCTTC. The rearrangement joins TRBV7-9 to TRBJ1-2; 9 bases match TRBD1. The germline gives CDR1 SEHNR, CDR2 FQNEAQ (reference sequence). The CDR3 contains 15 residues. J gave up 2 bases and V 4 bases, and 5 bases lay outside the gene matches. The variable domain in full, with the rest retrieved from reference TRBV7-9 and TRBJ1-2, is DTGVSQNPRHKITKRGQNVTFRCDPISEHNRLYWYRQTLGQGPEFLTYFQNEAQLEKSRLLSDRFSAERPKGSFSTLEIQRTEQGDSAMYLCASSSGQGNNYGYTFGSGTRLTVV.

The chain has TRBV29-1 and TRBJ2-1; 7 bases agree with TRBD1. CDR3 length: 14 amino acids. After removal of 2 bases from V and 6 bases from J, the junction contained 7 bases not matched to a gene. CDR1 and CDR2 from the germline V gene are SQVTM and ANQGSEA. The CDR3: CSVETPGQLNEQFF. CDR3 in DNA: TGCAGCGTTGAAACCCCGGGACAGCTCAATGAGCAGTTCTTC.

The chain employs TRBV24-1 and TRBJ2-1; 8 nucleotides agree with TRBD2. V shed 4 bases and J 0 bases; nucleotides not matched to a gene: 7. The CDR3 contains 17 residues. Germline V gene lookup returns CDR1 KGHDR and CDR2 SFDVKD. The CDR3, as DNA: TGTGCCACCAGTGACACGAAAAGCGGGAGCTCCTACAATGAGCAGTTCTTC. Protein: CATSDTKSGSSYNEQFF.